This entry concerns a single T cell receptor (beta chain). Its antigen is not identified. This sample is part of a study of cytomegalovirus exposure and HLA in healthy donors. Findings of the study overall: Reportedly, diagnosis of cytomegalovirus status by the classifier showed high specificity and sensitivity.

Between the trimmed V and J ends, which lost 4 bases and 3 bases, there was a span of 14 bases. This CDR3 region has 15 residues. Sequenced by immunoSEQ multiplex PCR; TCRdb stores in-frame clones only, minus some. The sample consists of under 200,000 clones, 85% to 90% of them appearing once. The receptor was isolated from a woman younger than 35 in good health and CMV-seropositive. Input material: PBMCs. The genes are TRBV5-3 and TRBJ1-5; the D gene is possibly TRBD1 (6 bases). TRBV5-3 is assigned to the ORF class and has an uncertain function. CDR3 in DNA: TGTGCCAGAAGCCCCGCCGGGACACTCAATCAGCCCCAGCATTTT. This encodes CARSPAGTLNQPQHF.